This T cell receptor (beta chain) was retrieved from a study of identifying expanded T cells in peripheral blood. Study findings and constraints: Approximately 2-week clone count variance significantly increased as total template count grew. Differentially abundant clones: around 1.2 between replicates, about 16 at around 14 days, less than 20 at four.

Deletions cut 0 bases from V and 4 bases from J, with 9 bases between. In germline, CDR1 is MNHEY, CDR2 SVGAGI. CDR3 size: 14 residues. No infections or other immune events were documented during collection. Only in-frame clones appear in the TCRdb table, and some are missing; sequencing was by immunoSEQ multiplex PCR. There are some 91,000 clones in the sample; more than 70% occur only once, and around 3.6% lies in the top ten. Of note for this clone: Its antigen is unknown.

The TCR was taken from a person aged 18 to 70 in good health. Sequencing was performed on blood. The chain joins TRBV6-5 to TRBJ2-5; D unclear. The CDR3 nucleotides are TGTGCCAGCAGTTACTCATGGGGTACAGAGACCCAGTACTTC. This codes for CASSYSWGTETQYF.